This TCR beta chain was documented in a study of shared clonotypes between healthy human individuals. Study results and limitations: Generally, naive subsets came out with larger estimated richness than memory subsets. Tissues were not sampled, only blood, and their repertoires likely differ. Large depth notwithstanding, sorted-subset sequencing proved incomplete by rarefaction.

Naive CD8 cells, CD45RO-negative and positively selected for CCR7, excluded terminally differentiated effector memory CD45RA+ cells. As regards this clone: Its antigen is as yet unknown.

Per germline, CDR1 SEHNR and CDR2 FQNEAQ (reference sequence). CDR3 length: 15 amino acids. V gave up 4 bases and J gave up 1 base, with 13 bases separating them. TCRdb's copy holds only in-frame clones and misses some; the assay was immunoSEQ multiplex PCR. The profile shows 600,000 or so clones, about 98% of them singletons. Material: naive CD8+ T cells sorted from blood. The TCR comes from a man aged 30 to 39 in good health. The genes are TRBV7-9 and TRBJ1-1, with TRBD1 as a possible D gene (6 bases). CDR3 nucleotides: TGTGCCAGCAGCTCCTCCGGGACACAGAACACTGAAGCTTTCTTT. Translating gives CASSSSGTQNTEAFF.